This T cell receptor (beta chain) is from a study of T cell changes during pregnancy in multiple sclerosis. Repertoires were generated with immunoSEQ multiplex PCR, while TCRdb's copy carries only in-frame clones and drops some. The repertoire consists of 75,000 to 80,000 clones, with 93% occurring once and the leading ten covering around 0.75%. Source: peripheral blood, taken in the second trimester of pregnancy. The receptor was derived from a female donor in good health, enrolled as a control in a pregnancy study.

The CDR3 region has the DNA TGCAGTGCCCGGGCCGGGGAGCTGTTTTTT. This translates into CSARAGELFF. The genes are TRBV20-1 and TRBJ2-2; D ambiguous. Germline V CDR1 and CDR2: DFQATT, SNEGSKA (reference sequence). V lost 6 bases to trimming and J lost 6 bases, with 5 bases between them. This CDR3 region has 10 residues.